The present T cell receptor (beta chain) was sequenced within a study of T cell responses to AZD1222 COVID-19 vaccine. Points from the study as a whole: Receipt of two AZD1222 doses was followed by a rise in Spike-specific TCR breadth and depth.

Germline CDR1 is MGHRA and CDR2 is YSYEKL. The V segment lost 1 base and the J segment 2 bases; nucleotides outside the gene matches: 11. The CDR3 is made up of 17 amino acids. This clone was observed a few times. Its antigen is currently unknown. TCRdb keeps only in-frame clones here, not all; method: immunoSEQ multiplex PCR. Of 100,000 to 120,000 clones in the sample, approximately 89% were seen once. The sequencing here drew on peripheral blood, taken 28 days after the second AZD1222 dose. This TCR came from an adult who received the AZD1222 COVID-19 vaccine. The rearrangement links TRBV4-1 to TRBJ2-7; 7 bases are shared with TRBD2. DNA of the CDR3: TGCGCCAGCAGCCAAGCTATTGGCGGGAGAGTCCCCTACGAGCAGTACTTC. Protein sequence: CASSQAIGGRVPYEQYF.